The entry below gives a single T cell receptor (beta chain) sequence along with its context. Its antigen is not known. 60 Vbeta and 13 Jbeta primers were used in PCR. The repertoire was sequenced with immunoSEQ multiplex PCR; TCRdb's copy has only in-frame clones and lacks some. The table has around 180,000 clones, less than 75% seen once. These data originate in a study of cytomegalovirus exposure and HLA in healthy donors. Findings and limits, study-wide: Presence/absence analyses treated sequencing depth as roughly uniform across donors.

Germline V gives CDR1 SGHVS, CDR2 FQNEAQ. The CDR3 is 16 residues long. V lost 2 bases and J lost 3, with 17 bases in between. The V and J genes are TRBV7-8 and TRBJ2-7; a weak D match, TRBD1 (5 bases). Source material: PBMCs. This sequence originates from a girl aged 5-17 years in good health and CMV-seronegative. CDR3 sequence: CASSLSQGRGLYEQYF. The CDR3 DNA is TGTGCCAGCAGCTTATCGCAGGGAAGGGGCCTCTACGAGCAGTACTTC.